These 4 T cell receptor beta chains share one sample of origin, sequenced in a study of CD8 T cells in ankylosing spondylitis. The study's findings and limits: What appeared characteristic of ankylosing spondylitis blood was a TCR beta motif of eight highly homologous variants.

TCRdb re-derived calls from the 5' RACE reads in MiXCR, one entry per CDR3 protein. This table has hundreds of thousands of distinct CDR3 sequences, around 11% appearing once. The antigens of these receptors remain unknown. The sequenced sample consisted of blood, either unsorted or a sorted T cell fraction (not recorded which). The receptors derive from a male donor with ankylosing spondylitis.

This clonotype has just one count. The chain carries TRBV7-9 and TRBJ1-2, with 7 positions matching TRBD1. This CDR3 has 12 amino acids. Germline values: CDR1 SEHNR, CDR2 FQNEAQ (reference sequence). Trimming at V came to 8 bases and at J to 5 bases, leaving 5 bases not matched to a gene. The CDR3 region has the DNA TGTGCCAGCGGCCGGACAGGATATGGCTACACCTTC. Protein: CASGRTGYGYTF. Looking up the rest from reference TRBV7-9 and TRBJ1-2 gives the full variable domain: DTGVSQNPRHKITKRGQNVTFRCDPISEHNRLYWYRQTLGQGPEFLTYFQNEAQLEKSRLLSDRFSAERPKGSFSTLEIQRTEQGDSAMYLCASGRTGYGYTFGSGTRLTVV.

This clonotype was counted a few times. The J gene is TRBJ2-3, the V gene TRBV7-8; 7 nucleotides line up with TRBD2. With 5 bases clipped from V and 2 bases from J, the junction kept 7 bases outside the gene matches. The CDR3 consists of 15 residues. CDR1 is SGHVS, CDR2 FQNEAQ, per germline. This CDR3 is CASSTASGTTDTQYF. DNA of the CDR3: TGTGCCAGCAGCACAGCTAGCGGAACCACAGATACGCAGTATTTT.

There are many counts of this clonotype. The J gene is TRBJ2-3, the V gene TRBV9, with 8 bases that match TRBD2. CDR3 length equals 15 residues. Germline CDR1 SGDLS, CDR2 YYNGEE. The V segment lost 2 bases and the J segment 1 base; nucleotides outside the gene matches: 3. Here the CDR3 DNA reads TGTGCCAGCAGCGTTGGGCGGGGGGGCACAGATACGCAGTATTTT. This sequence encodes CASSVGRGGTDTQYF.

This rearrangement joins TRBV5-1 to TRBJ2-1, with TRBD2 matching over 14 bases. The CDR3 covers 18 residues. The J segment lost 0 bases and the V segment lost 4 bases, leaving 6 bases of the junction unmatched. CDR1 is SGHRS, CDR2 YFSETQ, per germline. The CDR3 DNA sequence: TGCGCCAGCAGCCCCGGGACTAGCGGGGGCAGCTCCTACAATGAGCAGTTCTTC. Its translation: CASSPGTSGGSSYNEQFF.